This T cell receptor beta chain was obtained from a study of response to subunit inactivated influenza vaccine. MiXCR was run by TCRdb on the RT-PCR reads, yielding one entry per CDR3 protein. The repertoire holds about 530,000 distinct CDR3 sequences, with 10% to 15% as singletons. Points on this clonotype: Its antigen is unknown. As the CDR3 is not closed by the conserved phenylalanine or tryptophan, this likely results from a read error.

V shed 2 bases and J shed 2 bases, with 6 bases lying between them. The CDR3 has 13 residues. From germline, CDR1 is MDHEN and CDR2 SYDVKM. Broader study findings: T cells newly recruited by each seasonal influenza vaccination are few, the authors suggested.

The sequence derives from a man over 45 who received an inactivated influenza vaccine. The chain combines TRBV28 with TRBJ1-2, with no clear D. The sample in question was PBMCs from blood, obtained roughly 47 days after vaccination. The chain's CDR3 is CASSLVGNYGYTL. The DNA of the CDR3 is TGTGCCAGCAGTTTAGTAGGGAACTATGGCTACACCTTG.